These T cell receptor beta chains were read from a single sample in a study of cytomegalovirus exposure and HLA in healthy donors. Only in-frame clones appear in the TCRdb table, and some are missing; sequencing was by immunoSEQ multiplex PCR. The repertoire holds about 140,000 clones, with 65% to 80% as singletons. The material sequenced was PBMCs. The receptor source for this set is a male donor in good health and CMV-seronegative. Both conserved end residues are part of each CDR3. A D gene is named only where the DNA matches it firmly. Clone size is given for some rows only: seen once, a few or many times, or a class if the clone is expanded.

clone_size | j_call | d_call | v_call | cdr3_nt | cdr3_aa
. | TRBJ1-5 | . | TRBV30 | TGTGCCTGGAGTGACATTAATAGCAATCAGCCCCAGCATTTT | CAWSDINSNQPQHF
. | TRBJ1-1 | . | TRBV7-2 | TGTGCCAGCAGCTTAATCGGCCTCGGGGTAGCTTTCTTT | CASSLIGLGVAFF
. | TRBJ2-7 | TRBD2 | TRBV7-9 | TGTGCCAGCAGCCTCAGCGGGAGGGTGTCCTACGAGCAGTACTTC | CASSLSGRVSYEQYF
. | TRBJ2-5 | . | TRBV30 | TGTGCCTGGGGCCTCGGGAGTAGCCCTTACCAAGAGACCCAGTACTTC | CAWGLGSSPYQETQYF
. | TRBJ2-1 | TRBD1 | TRBV5-1 | TGCGCCAGCAGCCCACAGGGGGCTGGTGAGCAGTTCTTC | CASSPQGAGEQFF
few | TRBJ2-5 | TRBD2 | TRBV5-1 | TGCGCCAGCAGCTTGGGACTAGCGGGGTATGAGACCCAGTACTTC | CASSLGLAGYETQYF
. | TRBJ2-7 | . | TRBV6-5 | TGTGCCAGCAGTTACCTGGGGCAGACCTACGAGCAGTACTTC | CASSYLGQTYEQYF
. | TRBJ2-5 | . | TRBV5-4 | TGTGCCAGCAGCTTGGGGATTGGGGCGACGGAAGAGACCCAGTACTTC | CASSLGIGATEETQYF
. | TRBJ2-5 | . | TRBV9 | TGTGCCAGCAGCGTAGGAACCCGGTGGGAGACCCAGTACTTC | CASSVGTRWETQYF
. | TRBJ1-6 | . | TRBV6-1 | TGTGCCAGCAGTGAAGGGGCAGGGTATAATTCACCCCTCCACTTT | CASSEGAGYNSPLHF
once | TRBJ2-2 | . | TRBV7-9 | TGTGCCAGCAGCTTAGGGGGACGGGAGTCCGGGGAGCTGTTTTTT | CASSLGGRESGELFF
. | TRBJ2-1 | . | TRBV20-1 | TGCAGCCAGGGCCGTCCGTTCTTC | CSQGRPFF
. | TRBJ1-2 | TRBD1 | TRBV6-4 | TGTGCCAGCAGCGGACAACAGGGGGCTAGAAGTGGCTACACCTTC | CASSGQQGARSGYTF
. | TRBJ1-2 | TRBD1 | TRBV6-5 | TGTGCCAGCAGTTTTTACAGGGGGAGCGCCTATGGCTACACCTTC | CASSFYRGSAYGYTF
. | TRBJ2-3 | . | TRBV10-3 | TGTGCCATCAGTGAGGGGAGGATGCCCACAGATACGCAGTATTTT | CAISEGRMPTDTQYF
. | TRBJ1-5 | . | TRBV6-1 | TGTGCCAGCAGTGAATCGAAGGGAGGGGTTCAGCCCCAGCATTTT | CASSESKGGVQPQHF
. | TRBJ1-4 | . | TRBV4-3 | TGCGCCAGCAGCCAAGAAATGGGGAGTAATGAAAAACTGTTTTTT | CASSQEMGSNEKLFF
. | TRBJ2-7 | TRBD1 | TRBV2 | TGTGCCAGCAGTGCCCTTTTCGGGACAGGGGAAACCTACGAGCAGTACTTC | CASSALFGTGETYEQYF
. | TRBJ2-2 | . | TRBV29-1 | TGCAGCGTTGAGTTAGGCAGGGGCGCCGGGGAGCTGTTTTTT | CSVELGRGAGELFF
. | TRBJ2-1 | . | TRBV7-2 | TGTGCCAGCAGCCCCCGGTCGGGGAACAATGAGCAGTTCTTC | CASSPRSGNNEQFF
. | TRBJ1-3 | . | TRBV10-3 | TGTGCCATCAGCGAGGACTTTACCTCTGGAAACACCATATATTTT | CAISEDFTSGNTIYF
. | TRBJ1-2 | . | TRBV4-3 | TGCGCCAGCAGCCAAGACGCCGCAGGGCGGAACTATGGCTACACCTTC | CASSQDAAGRNYGYTF
. | TRBJ1-2 | . | TRBV29-1 | TGCAGCGTTGGGGATGACAGCGGCTACACCTTC | CSVGDDSGYTF
. | TRBJ1-1 | TRBD1 | TRBV18 | TGTGCCAGCTCACCAGTGACAGGGGGCCAGGAGACTGAAGCTTTCTTT | CASSPVTGGQETEAFF
few | TRBJ2-7 | TRBD1 | TRBV6-5 | TGTGCCAGCAGTTACTCGATGGACAGGGTTTACGAGCAGTACTTC | CASSYSMDRVYEQYF
. | TRBJ1-4 | TRBD1 | TRBV5-1 | TGCGCCAGCAGCTTGGGACAGGGTTATGAAAAACTGTTTTTT | CASSLGQGYEKLFF
. | TRBJ2-5 | . | TRBV29-1 | TGCAGCGTTCCTAGGGGCCGGCACTTACAAGAGACCCAGTACTTC | CSVPRGRHLQETQYF
. | TRBJ1-6 | . | TRBV10-3 | TGTGCCATCAGTGCCCGGACGACAGATTCACCCCTCCACTTT | CAISARTTDSPLHF
. | TRBJ2-7 | TRBD1 | TRBV7-2 | TGTGCCAGCAGCTACCCCGACAGGGGGCTGTTCGAGCAGTACTTC | CASSYPDRGLFEQYF
. | TRBJ2-5 | TRBD2 | TRBV5-1 | TGCGCCAGCAGCTTGGTAAGCGGGAAACAAGAGACCCAGTACTTC | CASSLVSGKQETQYF
. | TRBJ2-1 | TRBD1 | TRBV18 | TGTGCCAGCTCACCACGGACAGGCGTTACTTACAATGAGCAGTTCTTC | CASSPRTGVTYNEQFF
. | TRBJ2-3 | . | TRBV29-1 | TGCAGCGTTGGGGGGCTAGCGGCTAGCACAGATACGCAGTATTTT | CSVGGLAASTDTQYF
once | TRBJ2-7 | TRBD2 | TRBV19 | TGTGCCAGTAGTATTTCGGGAGGGGCCTACGAGCAGTACTTC | CASSISGGAYEQYF
. | TRBJ1-1 | . | TRBV7-8 | TGTGCCAGCAGCTTAGGGGTAGGGCAAAGGGGAGCTTTCTTT | CASSLGVGQRGAFF
. | TRBJ2-7 | . | TRBV18 | TGTGCCAGCTCACCAGACAGGAGCTCCTACGAGCAGTACTTC | CASSPDRSSYEQYF
few | TRBJ2-7 | TRBD2 | TRBV28 | TGTGCCAGCAGTTTACCAGGAGTGGCGGTGCGGGAGGGCCTATTTGAGCAGTACTTC | CASSLPGVAVREGLFEQYF
. | TRBJ2-5 | TRBD2 | TRBV27 | TGTGCCAGCAGTTCACTAGCGGGAGTGCCCCGACCGCGAGAGCAGTACTTC | CASSSLAGVPRPREQYF
. | TRBJ2-7 | TRBD2 | TRBV5-1 | TGCGCCAGCACCCCGGGGAGGGGAGGAGACGAGCAGTACTTC | CASTPGRGGDEQYF
. | TRBJ2-7 | . | TRBV19 | TGTGCCAGTAGGATGGGCCAGGGAGGTTCCCGCGAGCAGTACTTC | CASRMGQGGSREQYF
. | TRBJ2-3 | . | TRBV28 | TGTGCCAGCAATAGGGGAATATCTAGCACAGATACGCAGTATTTT | CASNRGISSTDTQYF